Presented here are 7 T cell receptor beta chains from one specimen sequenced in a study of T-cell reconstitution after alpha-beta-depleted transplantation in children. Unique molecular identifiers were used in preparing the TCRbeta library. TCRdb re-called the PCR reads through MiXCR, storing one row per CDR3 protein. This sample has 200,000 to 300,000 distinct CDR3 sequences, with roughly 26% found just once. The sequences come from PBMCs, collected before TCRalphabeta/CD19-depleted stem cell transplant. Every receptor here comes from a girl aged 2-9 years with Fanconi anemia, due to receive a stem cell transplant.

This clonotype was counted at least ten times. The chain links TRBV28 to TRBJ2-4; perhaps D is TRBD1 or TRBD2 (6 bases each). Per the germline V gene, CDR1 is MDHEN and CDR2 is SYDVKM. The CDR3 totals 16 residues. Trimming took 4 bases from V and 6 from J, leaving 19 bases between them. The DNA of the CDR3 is TGTGCCAGCAGTTCACCCGGGGGCCGACAATTAAACATTCAGTACTTC. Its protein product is CASSSPGGRQLNIQYF.

This CDR3 reads CSVEDIGTSLNEQFF. In DNA form, the CDR3 reads TGCAGCGTTGAAGATATTGGGACTAGCCTCAATGAGCAGTTCTTC. This chain joins TRBV29-1 and TRBJ2-1; 9 bases are shared with TRBD2. The CDR3 extends over 15 amino acids. Germline values: CDR1 SQVTM, CDR2 ANQGSEA. The V segment lost 0 bases and the J segment 6 bases; nucleotides outside the gene matches: 6.

CDR3 protein: CSARDPSGGQYVVSYEQYF. The CDR3, as DNA: TGCAGTGCTAGAGACCCCTCAGGGGGCCAATACGTAGTCTCCTACGAGCAGTACTTC. The chain joins TRBV20-1 to TRBJ2-7, with 8 bases lining up with TRBD1. The V gene end was trimmed by 0 bases and the J gene end by 0 bases; junction bases not matched to a gene: 16. The germline V gene encodes CDR1 DFQATT and CDR2 SNEGSKA (reference sequence). There are 19 residues in the CDR3.

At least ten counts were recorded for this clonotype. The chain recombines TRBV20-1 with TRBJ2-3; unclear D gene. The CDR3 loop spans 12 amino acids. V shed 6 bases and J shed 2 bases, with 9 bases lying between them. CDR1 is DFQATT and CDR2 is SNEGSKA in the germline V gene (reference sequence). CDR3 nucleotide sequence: TGCAGTGCCTCCTTATCCACAGATACGCAGTATTTT. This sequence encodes CSASLSTDTQYF.

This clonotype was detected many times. The CDR3 region is CSAQGWTSEYEQYF. CDR3 DNA: TGCAGTGCCCAAGGGTGGACTAGCGAATACGAGCAGTACTTC. The gene calls are TRBV20-1 and TRBJ2-7; 9 bases are a match to TRBD2. Germline loops: CDR1 DFQATT, CDR2 SNEGSKA (reference sequence). V gave up 6 bases and J gave up 4 bases; unmatched junction bases: 10. CDR3 size: 14 residues.

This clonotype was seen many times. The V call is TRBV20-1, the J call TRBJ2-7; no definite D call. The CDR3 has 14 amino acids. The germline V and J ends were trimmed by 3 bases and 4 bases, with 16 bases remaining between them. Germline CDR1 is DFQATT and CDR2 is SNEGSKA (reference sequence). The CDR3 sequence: CSASFGLLGYEQYF. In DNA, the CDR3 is TGCAGTGCTAGTTTCGGTCTTTTGGGGTACGAGCAGTACTTC.

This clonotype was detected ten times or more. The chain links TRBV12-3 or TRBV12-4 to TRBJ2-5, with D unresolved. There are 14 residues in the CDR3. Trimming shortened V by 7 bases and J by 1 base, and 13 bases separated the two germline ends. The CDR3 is CASTNGVSQETQYF. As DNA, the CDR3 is TGTGCCAGCACCAATGGGGTATCCCAAGAGACCCAGTACTTC.